The clone carrying this T cell receptor beta chain has ten or more counts. Its target is unknown. The data derive from a study of blood T cells in healthy people across ages. Study outcomes and limitations: Getting older went along with TCR beta diversity per million T cells dropping roughly linearly.

The CDR3 runs to 15 residues. The germline CDR1 and CDR2 sequences are GTSNPN and SVGIG (reference sequence). V was shortened by 0 bases and J by 0 bases, with 9 bases between the two germline ends. In terms of origin and age, donors were healthy Caucasian individuals from Russia aged roughly 6 to 100. A minimum of 7 million PBMCs was isolated per sample. A second PCR of 7 to 11 cycles used a sample-barcoded 5' primer and a J-beta primer mix. TCRdb re-analysed the 5' RACE reads in MiXCR, keeping a single row per CDR3 protein. The sample records approximately 810,000 distinct CDR3 sequences, about 28% being singletons.

The sequence was collected from a woman of 80 years or more in good health. Sequencing input: blood. This sequence joins TRBV30 and TRBJ2-4; D is perhaps TRBD2 (6 bases). The CDR3 reads CAWSVRGKAKNIQYF. In nucleotides, the CDR3 is TGTGCCTGGAGTGTACGGGGGAAAGCCAAAAACATTCAGTACTTC.